A single sample gave rise to the 26 T cell receptor beta chains below, sequenced in a study of shared clonotypes between healthy human individuals. Sequencing was performed with immunoSEQ multiplex PCR; in TCRdb, only in-frame clones are kept and a portion is missing. The sample lists some 2,000,000 clones, around 95% occurring once. Sample: naive CD4+ T cells sorted from blood. Subset defined: CD45RA+ positively selected. Receptor source: a man aged 18 to 29 in good health.

The chain combines TRBV6-5 with TRBJ2-4; D perhaps matches TRBD2 (5 bases). This CDR3 has 14 amino acids. The germline CDR1 and CDR2 sequences are MNHEY and SVGAGI. Trimming removed 2 bases at V and 6 bases at J, with 11 bases between. DNA for the CDR3: TGTGCCAGCAGTTACACAGCGGAATTAAACATTCAGTACTTC. This codes for CASSYTAELNIQYF.

The rearrangement uses TRBV30 and TRBJ2-7; no firm D call. V lost 4 bases and J lost 3, with 7 bases in between. The CDR3 runs to 11 residues. Germline CDR1 GTSNPN, CDR2 SVGIG (reference sequence). Written as DNA, the CDR3 is TGTGCCTGGACAGCCGACTACGAGCAGTACTTC. It yields the protein CAWTADYEQYF.

CDR3 residues: CASSLGNTIYF. CDR3 DNA: TGTGCCAGCAGTCTAGGAAACACCATATATTTT. The V call is TRBV6-6, the J call TRBJ1-3; D unresolved. V was trimmed by 5 bases and J by 4 bases, leaving 3 bases between them. The CDR3 spans 11 residues. Germline V gene data show CDR1 as MNHNY and CDR2 as SVGAGI (reference sequence).

The chain recombines TRBV7-2 with TRBJ1-5; D gene uncertain. The CDR3 runs to 15 residues. Germline CDR1 reads SGHTA; CDR2 reads FQGNSA. V lost 10 bases and J 4 bases, leaving 20 bases between the germline ends. As DNA, the CDR3 is TGTGCCACCGCCTCGGAGGCAGTAACAAATCAGCCCCAGCATTTT. Translation: CATASEAVTNQPQHF. The full variable domain, in which reference TRBV7-2 and TRBJ1-5 provide the parts outside the CDR3, is GAGVSQSPSNKVTEKGKDVELRCDPISGHTALYWYRQSLGQGLEFLIYFQGNSAPDKSGLPSDRFSAERTGGSVSTLTIQRTQQEDSAVYLCATASEAVTNQPQHFGDGTRLSIL.

The J gene is TRBJ1-2, the V gene TRBV10-2, with a possible D match to TRBD1 (5 bases). The germline V gene encodes CDR1 WSHSY and CDR2 SAAADI. The V end lost 5 bases, the J end lost 5 bases, and 12 bases lay between the germline ends. The CDR3 is made up of 13 amino acids. CDR3 protein: CASSRGIGYGYTF. CDR3 nucleotides: TGCGCCAGCAGTCGGGGGATAGGGTATGGCTACACCTTC.

The chain links TRBV10-3 to TRBJ1-1; perhaps TRBD1 as D (5 bases). Germline V CDR1 and CDR2: ENHRY, SYGVKD. This CDR3 region has 11 residues. V was clipped by 4 bases and J by 10 bases, with 10 bases between them. The CDR3 loop is CAISAGVVAFF. CDR3 in DNA: TGTGCCATCAGTGCGGGGGTCGTAGCTTTCTTT.

This chain connects TRBV28 to TRBJ1-5; possibly TRBD1 for D (6 bases). Germline values: CDR1 MDHEN, CDR2 SYDVKM. Between the trimmed V and J ends, which lost 7 bases and 7 bases, there was a span of 20 bases. The CDR3 extends over 15 amino acids. The CDR3 is CASTLGGGGKQPQHF. CDR3 nucleotide sequence: TGTGCCAGCACCCTCGGTGGGGGCGGGAAACAGCCCCAGCATTTT.

The chain has TRBV27 and TRBJ2-7; the match to TRBD1 covers 9 bases. V shed 5 bases, J shed 7 bases, and the junction held 9 bases outside the gene matches. The CDR3 contains 14 residues. CDR1 MNHEY and CDR2 SMNVEV come from the germline V gene (reference sequence). The CDR3: CASSPRDRVKEQYF. In DNA, the CDR3 is TGTGCCAGCAGTCCCCGGGACAGGGTAAAAGAGCAGTACTTC.

The chain couples TRBV7-2 to TRBJ2-1, with no clear D. V lost 1 base and J 4 bases, leaving 5 bases between the germline ends. Germline values: CDR1 SGHTA, CDR2 FQGNSA. CDR3 length: 13 residues. In DNA form, the CDR3 reads TGTGCCAGCAGCTTAGGGAAATACAATGAGCAGTTCTTC. Its protein product is CASSLGKYNEQFF.

This chain joins TRBV30 and TRBJ1-5, with a weak D call TRBD1 (6 bases). This CDR3 spans 14 amino acids. V was clipped by 1 base and J by 5 bases, with 12 bases between them. Germline V lookup: CDR1 GTSNPN, CDR2 SVGIG (reference sequence). The CDR3 nucleotides read TGTGCCTGGAGTGACGGAGGACAGTATCAGCCCCAGCATTTT. This translates into CAWSDGGQYQPQHF.

This sequence joins TRBV6-4 and TRBJ2-1; 14 bases map to TRBD2. CDR3 length: 15 residues. Unmatched junction bases numbered 9, after V lost 2 bases and J lost 15 bases. The germline V gene encodes CDR1 MRHNA and CDR2 SNTAGT. CDR3 DNA sequence: TGTGCCAGCAGTGACCCCGGGACTAGCGGGAGAAGGTGGTTCTTC. Its protein product is CASSDPGTSGRRWFF.

The rearrangement joins TRBV19 to TRBJ1-6; 7 nucleotides align to TRBD1. The germline V gene encodes CDR1 LNHDA and CDR2 SQIVND (reference sequence). CDR3 size: 14 residues. V shed 4 bases, J shed 7 bases, and the junction held 4 bases outside the gene matches. The CDR3, as DNA: TGTGCCAGTAGTAGACTAGGGGGCAATTCACCCCTCCACTTT. The encoded protein is CASSRLGGNSPLHF. Drawing the rest from reference TRBV19 and TRBJ1-6, the complete variable domain is DGGITQSPKYLFRKEGQNVTLSCEQNLNHDAMYWYRQDPGQGLRLIYYSQIVNDFQKGDIAEGYSVSREKKESFPLTVTSAQKNPTAFYLCASSRLGGNSPLHFGNGTRLTVT.

The CDR3 is CSVGRLGRGSNTGELFF. The CDR3 nucleotides read TGCAGCGTTGGAAGGCTGGGGCGGGGCAGTAACACCGGGGAGCTGTTTTTT. This chain connects TRBV29-1 to TRBJ2-2, with D perhaps TRBD2 (6 bases). The V gene's germline CDR1 is SQVTM and CDR2 ANQGSEA. The length of the CDR3 is 17 residues. V lost 4 bases and J 2 bases, leaving 20 bases between the germline ends.

Details on this clone: Other DNA sequences of this sample code for an identical CDR3. This sequence joins TRBV25-1 and TRBJ2-3; 8 nucleotides line up with TRBD1. The CDR3 runs 16 residues. Germline CDR1 and CDR2: MGHDK and SYGVNS. V was pared by 4 bases and J by 3 bases, with 9 bases of the junction left unmatched. The CDR3 DNA is TGTGCCAGCAGTGCAACTACAGGGGGTCCAACAGATACGCAGTATTTT. This encodes CASSATTGGPTDTQYF.

V is TRBV7-2 and J is TRBJ1-2; the D is unclear. Germline V gene lookup returns CDR1 SGHTA and CDR2 FQGNSA. Trimming removed 5 bases at V and 7 bases at J, with 11 bases between. This CDR3 comprises 12 residues. CDR3 sequence reads: CASSPARGGYTF. CDR3 DNA: TGTGCCAGCAGCCCAGCCAGAGGTGGCTACACCTTC.

This chain joins TRBV11-2 and TRBJ1-5, with D maybe TRBD1 (5 bases). Germline V lookup: CDR1 SGHAT, CDR2 FQNNGV. Deletions cut 3 bases from V and 3 bases from J, with 9 bases between. The CDR3 is 14 amino acids. The CDR3 spells CASSFQGSNQPQHF. CDR3 bases: TGTGCCAGCAGCTTTCAGGGTTCCAATCAGCCCCAGCATTTT.

Notes on this clone: The identical CDR3 is also encoded by other nucleotide sequences in the sample. The chain joins TRBV5-1 to TRBJ1-2, with a tentative D call TRBD1 (6 bases). The germline V gene has CDR1 SGHRS and CDR2 YFSETQ. The length of the CDR3 is 15 residues. V was shortened by 0 bases and J by 0 bases, with 9 bases between the two germline ends. The CDR3: CASSLAGQPNYGYTF. CDR3 DNA: TGCGCCAGCAGCTTGGCTGGACAGCCTAACTATGGCTACACCTTC.

This clone was detected once. This rearrangement joins TRBV7-2 to TRBJ2-5; D gene uncertain. CDR1 and CDR2 (germline): SGHTA, FQGNSA. Trimming removed 2 bases at V and 5 bases at J, with 15 bases between. There are 15 residues in the CDR3. The CDR3 is CASSLRLPRRETQYF. CDR3 coding DNA: TGTGCCAGCAGCTTAAGGCTACCAAGAAGGGAGACCCAGTACTTC.

The rearrangement uses TRBV5-6 and TRBJ1-1; 7 nucleotides align to TRBD1. With 3 bases clipped from V and 3 bases from J, the junction kept 8 bases outside the gene matches. The CDR3 runs 15 residues. Germline lookup yields CDR1 SGHDT and CDR2 YYEEEE. CDR3: CASSSDGTVDTEAFF. CDR3 DNA sequence: TGTGCCAGCAGCTCGGACGGGACAGTGGACACTGAAGCTTTCTTT.

J is TRBJ2-7 and V is TRBV20-1; D might be TRBD1 or TRBD2, each matching 5 bases. CDR1 DFQATT and CDR2 SNEGSKA come from the germline V gene (reference sequence). V lost 1 base to trimming and J lost 7 bases, with 8 bases between them. CDR3 length: 11 amino acids. This CDR3 is CSARGGAEQYF. As DNA, the CDR3 is TGCAGTGCTAGAGGAGGGGCAGAGCAGTACTTC.

Comment on this clone: Other nucleotide sequences from this sample produce the same CDR3. J is TRBJ1-2 and V is TRBV18, with TRBD1 as a possible D gene (5 bases). Germline V gene data show CDR1 as KGHSH and CDR2 as LQKENI. Deletions cut 0 bases from V and 4 bases from J, with 9 bases between. The CDR3 consists of 14 residues. CDR3: CASSPPQGGYGYTF. Here the CDR3 DNA reads TGTGCCAGCTCACCACCCCAGGGAGGCTATGGCTACACCTTC.

This sequence joins TRBV28 and TRBJ2-1; 10 nucleotides match TRBD2. V dropped 1 base and J dropped 4; count of bases not matched to a gene: 7. Germline assignment: CDR1 MDHEN and CDR2 SYDVKM. The CDR3 sequence is 17 residues long. CDR3 sequence reads: CASSLSLAGNPYNEQFF. CDR3 coding DNA: TGTGCCAGCAGTTTATCACTAGCGGGGAACCCTTACAATGAGCAGTTCTTC.

The chain couples TRBV28 to TRBJ1-1; D remains ambiguous. Germline V CDR1 and CDR2: MDHEN, SYDVKM. V lost 2 bases and J 5 bases, leaving 15 bases between the germline ends. The CDR3 loop spans 15 amino acids. CDR3 sequence reads: CASSLGGSVRTEAFF. The CDR3 DNA follows: TGTGCCAGCAGTTTAGGTGGCAGCGTGAGGACTGAAGCTTTCTTT.

The V gene is TRBV18, the J gene TRBJ1-1, with 8 bases fitting TRBD1. CDR3 length: 15 residues. V was pared by 4 bases and J by 3 bases, with 7 bases of the junction left unmatched. Germline V CDR1 and CDR2: KGHSH, LQKENI. The CDR3 nucleotides are TGTGCCAGCTCACGGACAGGGCTTTTGGACACTGAAGCTTTCTTT. Translation: CASSRTGLLDTEAFF. The full variable domain, in which reference TRBV18 and TRBJ1-1 provide the parts outside the CDR3, is NAGVMQNPRHLVRRRGQEARLRCSPMKGHSHVYWYRQLPEEGLKFMVYLQKENIIDESGMPKERFSAEFPKEGPSILRIQQVVRGDSAAYFCASSRTGLLDTEAFFGQGTRLTVV.

Of note for this clone: Within the sample, other DNA sequences also encode this same CDR3. The chain is built from TRBV7-2 and TRBJ2-2; TRBD1 is a possible D gene (6 bases). CDR1 and CDR2 from the germline V gene are SGHTA and FQGNSA. V lost 4 bases to trimming and J lost 6 bases, with 9 bases between them. The CDR3 totals 13 residues. The CDR3 coding sequence is TGTGCCAGCAGCTCACAGGGCGCCGGGGAGCTGTTTTTT. Encoded protein: CASSSQGAGELFF. The entire variable domain, with the rest obtained from reference TRBV7-2 and TRBJ2-2, is as follows: GAGVSQSPSNKVTEKGKDVELRCDPISGHTALYWYRQSLGQGLEFLIYFQGNSAPDKSGLPSDRFSAERTGGSVSTLTIQRTQQEDSAVYLCASSSQGAGELFFGEGSRLTVL.

In this sample, this clone turned up once. The chain combines TRBV20-1 with TRBJ1-1; no firm D call. The V gene's germline CDR1 is DFQATT and CDR2 SNEGSKA (reference sequence). The CDR3 is 10 amino acids. Deletions cut 7 bases from V and 2 bases from J, with 5 bases between. In DNA, the CDR3 is TGCAGTGGAGAAAACACTGAAGCTTTCTTT. As protein: CSGENTEAFF.